Presented here are 10 T cell receptor beta chains from one specimen sequenced in a study of blood T cell repertoires in COVID-19 (dated by TCRdb to about 2020). The library was prepared using the immunoSEQ multiplex PCR assay. TCRdb retrieved this table from immuneACCESS and kept in-frame rearrangements only. Not all clones are present; in checked studies, unresolved V genes account for under half, and no reason is known for the remainder. The sample table holds under 350,000 clones, of which approximately 90% were seen once. Together, the top ten hold around 4.4% of the sample. Material: peripheral blood. The receptors were sampled from a man between 35 and 55 years old with acute or convalescent COVID-19.

The rearrangement links TRBV6-4 to TRBJ1-4; 9 bases align to TRBD1. V shed 3 bases, J shed 2 bases, and the junction held 13 bases outside the gene matches. Germline CDR1 is MRHNA and CDR2 is SNTAGT. CDR3 length: 19 residues. CDR3 residues: CASSDSGTGPYTTNEKLFF. The CDR3 DNA follows: TGTGCCAGCAGTGATTCGGGGACAGGGCCTTATACGACTAATGAAAAACTGTTTTTT.

J is TRBJ1-2 and V is TRBV2; D is unresolved. CDR3 length: 13 residues. Germline loops: CDR1 SNHLY, CDR2 FYNNEI. V was shortened by 1 base and J by 4 bases, with 7 bases between the two germline ends. The CDR3 DNA reads as TGTGCCAGCAGTGAAGATAGTTTCTATGGCTACACCTTC. It encodes CASSEDSFYGYTF.

This chain uses TRBV5-1 with TRBJ2-7; TRBD1 is a possible D gene (7 bases). Germline CDR1 reads SGHRS; CDR2 reads YFSETQ. CDR3 length: 15 amino acids. V was cut by 0 bases and J by 4 bases, with 14 bases left in between. For the CDR3, the DNA is TGCGCCAGCAGCTTGGATCAGGGGGGTAGGTACGAGCAGTACTTC. It yields the protein CASSLDQGGRYEQYF.

The rearrangement links TRBV11-3 to TRBJ2-7, with TRBD2 matching over 8 bases. The CDR3 is 15 amino acids. The junction had 8 bases not matched to a gene; V was cut back by 5 bases and J by 2 bases. The germline V gene encodes CDR1 SGHNT and CDR2 YENEEA. In nucleotides, the CDR3 is TGTGCCAGCAGCCCGGGGGGGGCCGCGGCCTACGAGCAGTACTTC. Protein product: CASSPGGAAAYEQYF.

The rearrangement joins TRBV6-5 to TRBJ2-7, with 7 bases matching TRBD2. CDR1 and CDR2 from the germline V gene are MNHEY and SVGAGI. This CDR3 has 15 residues. V shed 6 bases, J shed 2 bases, and the junction held 10 bases outside the gene matches. DNA for the CDR3: TGTGCCAGCAGGAGCCCCGGGGGGTCGACCTACGAGCAGTACTTC. This sequence encodes CASRSPGGSTYEQYF.

The rearrangement uses TRBV3-1 (or the pseudogene TRBV3-2) and TRBJ2-7; 8 nucleotides match TRBD2. The germline V gene has CDR1 LGHDT and CDR2 YNNKEL (reference sequence). The ends lost 3 bases at V and 4 bases at J; junction bases unmatched: 2. There are 13 residues in the CDR3. In DNA form, the CDR3 reads TGTGCCAGCAGCCACCCGGGGGGGTACGAGCAGTACTTC. Translating gives CASSHPGGYEQYF.

This chain links TRBV3-1 (or the pseudogene TRBV3-2) with TRBJ2-1; TRBD2 might be the D (7 bases). The ends were cut back, 3 bases at V and 8 bases at J, with 11 bases in the middle. The CDR3 consists of 13 residues. CDR1 and CDR2 (germline): LGHDT, YNNKEL (reference sequence). DNA for the CDR3: TGTGCCAGCAGCCAGAAAGGGGGGGATGAGCAGTTCTTC. This gives the protein CASSQKGGDEQFF.

This clone appeared a single time. This rearrangement joins TRBV2 to TRBJ2-6, with D possibly matching TRBD2 (6 bases). The germline V gene has CDR1 SNHLY and CDR2 FYNNEI. CDR3 length: 16 residues. V was cut by 0 bases and J by 4 bases, with 10 bases left in between. For the CDR3, the DNA is TGTGCCAGCAGTGAAGCAGGGAGGACCGGGGCCAACGTCCTGACTTTC. It is translated as CASSEAGRTGANVLTF.

The gene calls are TRBV19 and TRBJ1-1; D call uncertain. The germline V gene encodes CDR1 LNHDA and CDR2 SQIVND (reference sequence). V lost 3 bases and J 4 bases, leaving 9 bases between the germline ends. The CDR3 runs 13 residues. This CDR3 is CASSIPPFTEAFF. The CDR3 DNA is TGTGCCAGTAGTATCCCCCCCTTCACTGAAGCTTTCTTT.

The chain employs TRBV19 and TRBJ2-7; 7 bases are a match to TRBD1. The germline gives CDR1 LNHDA, CDR2 SQIVND (reference sequence). Trimming cost V 4 bases and J 5 bases; bases outside gene matches: 8. The CDR3 loop spans 14 amino acids. In DNA, the CDR3 is TGTGCCAGTAGTAGACAGGGAGTGTCGAACGAGCAGTACTTC. As protein: CASSRQGVSNEQYF.